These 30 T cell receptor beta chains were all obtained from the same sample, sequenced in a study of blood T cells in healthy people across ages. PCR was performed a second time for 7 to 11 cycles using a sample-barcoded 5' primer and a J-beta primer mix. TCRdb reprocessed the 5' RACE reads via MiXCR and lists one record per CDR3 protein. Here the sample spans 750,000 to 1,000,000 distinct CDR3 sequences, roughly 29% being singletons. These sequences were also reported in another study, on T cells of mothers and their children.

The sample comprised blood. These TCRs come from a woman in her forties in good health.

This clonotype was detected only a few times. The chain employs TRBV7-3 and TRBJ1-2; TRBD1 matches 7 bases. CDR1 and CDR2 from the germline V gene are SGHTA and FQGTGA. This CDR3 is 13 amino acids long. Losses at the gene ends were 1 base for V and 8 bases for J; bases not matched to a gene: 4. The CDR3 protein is CASSLRQGEGYTF. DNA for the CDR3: TGTGCCAGCAGCTTAAGACAGGGAGAAGGCTACACCTTC.

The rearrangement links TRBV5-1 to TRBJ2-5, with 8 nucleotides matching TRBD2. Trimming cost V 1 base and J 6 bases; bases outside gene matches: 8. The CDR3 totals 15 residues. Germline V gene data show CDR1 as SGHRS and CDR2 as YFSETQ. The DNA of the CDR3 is TGCGCCAGCAGCTTGCCCAGCGGGAGCGCCCAGACCCAGTACTTC. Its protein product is CASSLPSGSAQTQYF.

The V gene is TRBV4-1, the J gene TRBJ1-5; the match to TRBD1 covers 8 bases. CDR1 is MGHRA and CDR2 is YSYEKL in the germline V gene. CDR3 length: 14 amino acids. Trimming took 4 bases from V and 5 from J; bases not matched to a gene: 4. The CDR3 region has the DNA TGCGCCAGCAGCCGAGGACAGGGTGATCAGCCCCAGCATTTT. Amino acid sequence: CASSRGQGDQPQHF.

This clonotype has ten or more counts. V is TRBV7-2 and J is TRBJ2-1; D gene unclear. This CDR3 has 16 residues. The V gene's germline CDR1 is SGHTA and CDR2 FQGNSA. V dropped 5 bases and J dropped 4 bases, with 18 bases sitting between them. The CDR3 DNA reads TGTGCCAGCAGCAGGGATTACCGGACCCCTTACAATGAGCAGTTCTTC. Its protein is CASSRDYRTPYNEQFF.

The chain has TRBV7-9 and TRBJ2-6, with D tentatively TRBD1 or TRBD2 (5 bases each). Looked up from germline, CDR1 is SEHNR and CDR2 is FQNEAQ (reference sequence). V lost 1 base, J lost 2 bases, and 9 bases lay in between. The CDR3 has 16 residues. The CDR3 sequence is CASSLGGSAGANVLTF. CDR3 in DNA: TGTGCCAGCAGCTTAGGGGGGTCCGCTGGGGCCAACGTCCTGACTTTC.

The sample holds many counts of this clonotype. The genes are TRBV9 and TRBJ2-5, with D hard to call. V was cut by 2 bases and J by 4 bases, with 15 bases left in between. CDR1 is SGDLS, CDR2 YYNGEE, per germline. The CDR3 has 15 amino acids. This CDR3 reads CASSVSVERAETQYF. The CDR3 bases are TGTGCCAGCAGCGTTTCTGTGGAGCGAGCAGAGACCCAGTACTTC.

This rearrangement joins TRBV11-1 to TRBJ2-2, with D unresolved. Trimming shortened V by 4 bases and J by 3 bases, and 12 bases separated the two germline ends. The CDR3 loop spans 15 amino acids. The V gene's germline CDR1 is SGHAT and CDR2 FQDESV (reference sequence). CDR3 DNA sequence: TGTGCCAGCAGCTCCAGGACCTCTCACACCGGGGAGCTGTTTTTT. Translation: CASSSRTSHTGELFF.

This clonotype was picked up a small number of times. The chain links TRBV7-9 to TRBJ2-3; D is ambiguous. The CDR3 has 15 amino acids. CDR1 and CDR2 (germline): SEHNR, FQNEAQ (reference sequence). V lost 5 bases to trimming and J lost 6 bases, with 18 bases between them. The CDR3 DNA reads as TGTGCCAGCAGCCTAGATTCGGCCTATCAGGATACGCAGTATTTT. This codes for CASSLDSAYQDTQYF.

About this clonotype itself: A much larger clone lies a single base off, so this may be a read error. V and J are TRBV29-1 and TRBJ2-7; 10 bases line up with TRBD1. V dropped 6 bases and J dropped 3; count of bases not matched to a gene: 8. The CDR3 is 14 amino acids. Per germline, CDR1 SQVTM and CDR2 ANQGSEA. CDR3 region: CSVGTGVGNYEQYF. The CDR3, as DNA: TGCAGCGTAGGGACAGGGGTTGGGAACTACGAGCAGTACTTC.

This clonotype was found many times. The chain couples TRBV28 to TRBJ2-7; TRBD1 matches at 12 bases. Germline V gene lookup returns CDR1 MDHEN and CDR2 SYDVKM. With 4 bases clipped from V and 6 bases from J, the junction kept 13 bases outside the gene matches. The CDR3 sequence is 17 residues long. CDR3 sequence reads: CASSSAPGQGAGREQYF. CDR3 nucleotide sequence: TGTGCCAGCAGTTCCGCCCCGGGACAGGGGGCTGGTCGCGAGCAGTACTTC.

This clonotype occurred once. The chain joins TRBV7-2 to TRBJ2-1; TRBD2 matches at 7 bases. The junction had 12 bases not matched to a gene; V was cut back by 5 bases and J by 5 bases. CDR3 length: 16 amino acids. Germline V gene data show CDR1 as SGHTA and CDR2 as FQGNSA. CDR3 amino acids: CASSPMRTSLDNEQFF. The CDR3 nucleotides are TGTGCCAGCAGCCCGATGCGGACTAGTCTGGACAATGAGCAGTTCTTC.

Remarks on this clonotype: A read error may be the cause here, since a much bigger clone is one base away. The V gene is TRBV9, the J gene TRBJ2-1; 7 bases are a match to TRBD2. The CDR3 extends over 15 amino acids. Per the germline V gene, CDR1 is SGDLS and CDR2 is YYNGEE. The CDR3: CAGSRGGSSYNEQFF. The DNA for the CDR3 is TGTGCCGGCAGCCGCGGGGGAAGCTCCTACAATGAGCAGTTCTTC.

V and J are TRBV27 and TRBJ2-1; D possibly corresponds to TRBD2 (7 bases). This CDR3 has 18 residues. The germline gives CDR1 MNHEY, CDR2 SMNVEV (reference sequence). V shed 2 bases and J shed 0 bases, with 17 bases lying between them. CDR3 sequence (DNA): TGTGCCAGCAGTTTAGGTGGAGCGGGGACACTCTCCTACAATGAGCAGTTCTTC. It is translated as CASSLGGAGTLSYNEQFF.

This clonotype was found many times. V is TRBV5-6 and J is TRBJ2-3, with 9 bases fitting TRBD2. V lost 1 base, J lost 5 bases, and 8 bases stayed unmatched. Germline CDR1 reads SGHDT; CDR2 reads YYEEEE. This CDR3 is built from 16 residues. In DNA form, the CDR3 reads TGTGCCAGCAGCTTGAGCGCGGGGGGGTATCTAGATACGCAGTATTTT. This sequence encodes CASSLSAGGYLDTQYF.

CDR3 amino acids: CASSYAQRGVSEQFF. The CDR3 bases are TGTGCCAGCAGTTACGCCCAGCGGGGGGTGAGTGAGCAGTTCTTC. The chain couples TRBV6-6 to TRBJ2-1; 9 bases are shared with TRBD2. V shed 2 bases and J 9 bases; nucleotides not matched to a gene: 8. The germline gives CDR1 MNHNY, CDR2 SVGAGI (reference sequence). The CDR3 totals 15 residues.

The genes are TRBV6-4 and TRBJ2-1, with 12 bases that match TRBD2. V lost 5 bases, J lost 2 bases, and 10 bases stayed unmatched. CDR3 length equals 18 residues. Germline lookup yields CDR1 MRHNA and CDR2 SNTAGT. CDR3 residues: CASSRSSGGGSTYNEQFF. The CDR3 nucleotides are TGTGCCAGCAGTAGGTCTAGCGGGGGGGGATCCACCTACAATGAGCAGTTCTTC.

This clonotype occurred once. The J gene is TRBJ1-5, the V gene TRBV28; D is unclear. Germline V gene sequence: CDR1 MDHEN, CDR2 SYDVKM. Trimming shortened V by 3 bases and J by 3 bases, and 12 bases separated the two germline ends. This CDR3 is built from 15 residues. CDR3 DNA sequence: TGTGCCAGCAGTTTGGTCCCAGTACTCAATCAGCCCCAGCATTTT. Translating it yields CASSLVPVLNQPQHF.

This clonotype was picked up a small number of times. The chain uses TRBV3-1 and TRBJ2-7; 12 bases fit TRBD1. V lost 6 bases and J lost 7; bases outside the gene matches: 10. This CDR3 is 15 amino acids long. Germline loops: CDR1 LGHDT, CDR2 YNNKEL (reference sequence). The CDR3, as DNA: TGTGCCAGCAGTCTGTCCGGGACAGGGGGCATAGAGCAGTACTTC. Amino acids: CASSLSGTGGIEQYF.

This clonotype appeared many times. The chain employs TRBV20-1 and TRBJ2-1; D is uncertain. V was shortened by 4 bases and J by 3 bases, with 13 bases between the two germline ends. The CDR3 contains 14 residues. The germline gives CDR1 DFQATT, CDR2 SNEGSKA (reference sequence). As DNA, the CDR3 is TGCAGTGCTAATCCCCGTCACTACTACAATGAGCAGTTCTTC. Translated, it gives CSANPRHYYNEQFF.

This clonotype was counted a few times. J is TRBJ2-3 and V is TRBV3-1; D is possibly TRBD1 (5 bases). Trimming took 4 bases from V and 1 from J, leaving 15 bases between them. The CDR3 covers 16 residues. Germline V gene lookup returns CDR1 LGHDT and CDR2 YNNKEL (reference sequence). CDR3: CASSLSTGKGTDTQYF. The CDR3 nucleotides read TGTGCCAGCAGCCTCTCAACAGGAAAAGGCACAGATACGCAGTATTTT.

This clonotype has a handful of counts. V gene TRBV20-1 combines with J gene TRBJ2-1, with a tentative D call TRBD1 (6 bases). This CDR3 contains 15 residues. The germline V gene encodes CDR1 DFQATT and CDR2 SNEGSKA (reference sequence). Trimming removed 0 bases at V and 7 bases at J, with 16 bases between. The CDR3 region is CSARDVGGQRNEQFF. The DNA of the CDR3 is TGCAGTGCTAGAGATGTAGGAGGACAGAGGAATGAGCAGTTCTTC.

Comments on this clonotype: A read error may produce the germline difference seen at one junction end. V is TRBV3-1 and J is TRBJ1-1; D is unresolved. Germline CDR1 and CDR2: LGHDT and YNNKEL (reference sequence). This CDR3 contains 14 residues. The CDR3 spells CASSQRGGYTETFF. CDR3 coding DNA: TGTGCCAGCAGCCAACGGGGAGGGTACACTGAAACTTTCTTT.

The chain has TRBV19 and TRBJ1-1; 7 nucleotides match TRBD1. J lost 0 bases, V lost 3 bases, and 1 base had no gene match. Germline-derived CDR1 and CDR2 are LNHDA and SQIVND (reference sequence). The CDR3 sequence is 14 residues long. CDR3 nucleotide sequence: TGTGCCAGTAGTATGGACAGGCTGAACACTGAAGCTTTCTTT. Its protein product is CASSMDRLNTEAFF.

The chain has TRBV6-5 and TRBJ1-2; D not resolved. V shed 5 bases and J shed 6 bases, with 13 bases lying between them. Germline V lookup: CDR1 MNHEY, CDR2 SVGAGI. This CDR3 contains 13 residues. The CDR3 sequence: CASSNQRKDGYTF. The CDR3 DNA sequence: TGTGCCAGCAGTAACCAGAGGAAAGATGGCTACACCTTC.

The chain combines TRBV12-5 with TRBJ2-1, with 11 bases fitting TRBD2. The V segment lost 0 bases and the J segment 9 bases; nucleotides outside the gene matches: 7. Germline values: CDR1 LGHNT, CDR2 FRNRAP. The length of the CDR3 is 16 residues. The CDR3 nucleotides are TGTGCTAGTGGTTTGGTTTTTAGCGGGGGGGCGCCTGAGCAGTTCTTC. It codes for CASGLVFSGGAPEQFF.

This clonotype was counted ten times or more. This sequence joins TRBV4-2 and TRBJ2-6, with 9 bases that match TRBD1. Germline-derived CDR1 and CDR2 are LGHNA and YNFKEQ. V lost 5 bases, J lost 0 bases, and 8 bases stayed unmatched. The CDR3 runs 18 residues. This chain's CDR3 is CASSTGQGRDSGANVLTF. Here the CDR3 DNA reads TGTGCCAGCAGCACGGGACAGGGCCGTGACTCTGGGGCCAACGTCCTGACTTTC.

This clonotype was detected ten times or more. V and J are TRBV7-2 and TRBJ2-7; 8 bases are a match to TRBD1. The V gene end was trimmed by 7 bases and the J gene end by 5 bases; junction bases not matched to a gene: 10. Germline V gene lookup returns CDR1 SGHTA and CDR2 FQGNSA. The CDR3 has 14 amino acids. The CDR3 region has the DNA TGTGCCAGCACTCGAGACAGGGGTTCCAACGAGCAGTACTTC. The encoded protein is CASTRDRGSNEQYF.

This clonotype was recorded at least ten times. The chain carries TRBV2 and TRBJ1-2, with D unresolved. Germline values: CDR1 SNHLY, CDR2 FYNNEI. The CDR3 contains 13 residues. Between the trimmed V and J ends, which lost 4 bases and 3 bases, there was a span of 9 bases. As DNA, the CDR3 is TGTGCCAGCAGTGGTCAGTTAGACTATGGCTACACCTTC. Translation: CASSGQLDYGYTF.

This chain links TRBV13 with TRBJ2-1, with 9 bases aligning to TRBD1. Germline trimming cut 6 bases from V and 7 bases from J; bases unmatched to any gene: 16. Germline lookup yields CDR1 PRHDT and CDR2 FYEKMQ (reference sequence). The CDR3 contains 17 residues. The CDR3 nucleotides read TGTGCCAGCAGTCCAAATATGGGACAGGGAGTCCCTAATGAGCAGTTCTTC. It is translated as CASSPNMGQGVPNEQFF.

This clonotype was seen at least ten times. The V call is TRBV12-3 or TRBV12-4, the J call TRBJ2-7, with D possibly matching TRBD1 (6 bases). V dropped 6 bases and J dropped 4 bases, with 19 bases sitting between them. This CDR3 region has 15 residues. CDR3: CASSPLRTVVYEQYF. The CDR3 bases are TGTGCCAGCAGCCCCTTGAGGACAGTCGTATACGAGCAGTACTTC.